This entry lists 22 T cell receptor beta chains sequenced from one sample in a study of blood T cell dynamics during melanoma immunotherapy. Time point denoted: pre-treatment baseline. The assay was immunoSEQ multiplex PCR, and TCRdb's table has in-frame clones only and misses some. The data hold approximately 9,800 clones, with about 86% observed a single time. The sequenced sample was blood, obtained from a patient treated with checkpoint blockade. These receptors were obtained from a human donor with melanoma.

This chain uses TRBV18 with TRBJ1-3; the D gene is possibly TRBD1 (5 bases). Per germline, CDR1 KGHSH and CDR2 LQKENI. Trimming cost V 1 base and J 0 bases, with 13 bases left between them. The CDR3 loop spans 17 amino acids. The CDR3 nucleotides are TGTGCCAGCTCACCACTTGAGGTCGGGACCTCTGGAAACACCATATATTTT. It translates to CASSPLEVGTSGNTIYF. Full variable domain (rest looked up from reference TRBV18 and TRBJ1-3): NAGVMQNPRHLVRRRGQEARLRCSPMKGHSHVYWYRQLPEEGLKFMVYLQKENIIDESGMPKERFSAEFPKEGPSILRIQQVVRGDSAAYFCASSPLEVGTSGNTIYFGEGSWLTVV.

The chain recombines TRBV4-1 with TRBJ1-2, with D perhaps matching TRBD1 (6 bases). This CDR3 comprises 15 residues. The germline V and J ends were trimmed by 1 base and 8 bases, with 17 bases remaining between them. The V gene's germline CDR1 is MGHRA and CDR2 YSYEKL. In nucleotides, the CDR3 is TGCGCCAGCAGCCAAGGGGGCCAGGGGTTTGCGGGCTACACCTTC. This gives the protein CASSQGGQGFAGYTF.

The chain is built from TRBV10-3 and TRBJ2-7; D is possibly TRBD2 (6 bases). CDR1 is ENHRY, CDR2 SYGVKD, per germline. This CDR3 has 14 residues. V was trimmed by 0 bases and J by 3 bases, leaving 9 bases between them. This chain's CDR3 is CAISESTGVYEQYF. CDR3 sequence (DNA): TGTGCCATCAGTGAGTCGACGGGGGTCTACGAGCAGTACTTC.

This clone appeared a single time. The chain combines TRBV30 with TRBJ2-3, with D perhaps TRBD2 (7 bases). Germline V gives CDR1 GTSNPN, CDR2 SVGIG (reference sequence). The CDR3 is made up of 14 amino acids. Deletions cut 1 base from V and 6 bases from J, with 14 bases between. In DNA form, the CDR3 reads TGTGCCTGGAGTGAAGGGGGGGGGCCGGATACGCAGTATTTT. Protein sequence: CAWSEGGGPDTQYF. Based on the CDR3 plus reference TRBV30 and TRBJ2-3, the full variable domain is SQTIHQWPATLVQPVGSPLSLECTVEGTSNPNLYWYRQAAGRGLQLLFYSVGIGQISSEVPQNLSASRPQDRQFILSSKKLLLSDSGFYLCAWSEGGGPDTQYFGPGTRLTVL.

The chain is built from TRBV5-5 and TRBJ1-1; 10 bases map to TRBD1. There are 15 residues in the CDR3. V lost 4 bases, J lost 5 bases, and 8 bases stayed unmatched. Germline CDR1 SGHKS, CDR2 YYEKEE (reference sequence). The CDR3 DNA reads TGTGCCAGCAGCCTAGGGACAGGGGTAAGGACTGAAGCTTTCTTT. It encodes CASSLGTGVRTEAFF.

The V gene is TRBV2, the J gene TRBJ2-1; 12 bases map to TRBD2. V lost 1 base to trimming and J lost 8 bases; unmatched junction nucleotides: 9. The CDR3 consists of 17 residues. Germline CDR1 is SNHLY and CDR2 is FYNNEI. DNA for the CDR3: TGTGCCAGCAGTGAAGGGAGACTAGCGGGAGATCTCGATGAGCAGTTCTTC. Translation gives CASSEGRLAGDLDEQFF.

This clone was seen only once. The chain employs TRBV11-2 and TRBJ2-3, with 9 positions matching TRBD2. The CDR3 is 16 amino acids. Germline assignment: CDR1 SGHAT and CDR2 FQNNGV. J gave up 2 bases and V 4 bases, and 7 bases lay outside the gene matches. The CDR3 sequence: CASSYLAGRSTDTQYF. The CDR3 coding sequence is TGTGCCAGCAGCTATCTAGCGGGGCGGTCCACAGATACGCAGTATTTT.

A single count supports this clone. V is TRBV27 and J is TRBJ2-1; 9 nucleotides match TRBD2. Germline CDR1 reads MNHEY; CDR2 reads SMNVEV (reference sequence). The trim removed 2 bases at V and 7 bases at J, leaving 6 bases unmatched. CDR3 length equals 15 residues. The CDR3 here is CASSLAGGPRNEQFF. In DNA, the CDR3 is TGTGCCAGCAGTTTAGCGGGGGGGCCTAGAAATGAGCAGTTCTTC.

The genes are TRBV19 and TRBJ2-1; 8 nucleotides align to TRBD2. Germline-derived CDR1 and CDR2 are LNHDA and SQIVND (reference sequence). The length of the CDR3 is 19 residues. Trimming at V came to 5 bases and at J to 4 bases, leaving 19 bases not matched to a gene. The CDR3 protein is CASSHRRTRGVAGYNEQFF. CDR3 nucleotides: TGTGCCAGTAGTCACCGGAGGACAAGGGGAGTAGCGGGATACAATGAGCAGTTCTTC.

The chain employs TRBV4-2 and TRBJ2-7; no reliable D call. Germline V gives CDR1 LGHNA, CDR2 YNFKEQ. V lost 0 bases and J lost 0, with 3 bases in between. There are 13 residues in the CDR3. The CDR3 sequence: CASSQDSSYEQYF. In nucleotides, the CDR3 is TGTGCCAGCAGCCAAGATTCCTCCTACGAGCAGTACTTC.

V is TRBV5-5 and J is TRBJ2-6, with 8 bases identical to TRBD1. Losses at the gene ends were 2 bases for V and 4 bases for J; bases not matched to a gene: 5. The CDR3 length is 16 residues. Germline V lookup: CDR1 SGHKS, CDR2 YYEKEE (reference sequence). The CDR3 nucleotides read TGTGCCAGCAGCTTCGGCAGGGGGCCCGGGGCCAACGTCCTGACTTTC. Residues: CASSFGRGPGANVLTF.

The chain is built from TRBV5-1 and TRBJ1-2, with TRBD1 as a possible D gene (6 bases). V lost 4 bases and J 6 bases, leaving 28 bases between the germline ends. CDR3 size: 18 residues. Per the germline V gene, CDR1 is SGHRS and CDR2 is YFSETQ. The CDR3 region has the DNA TGCGCCAGCAGCCGGGGAGGGGGAGGAGATCTCAGGGAACATGGCTACACCTTC. Translated: CASSRGGGGDLREHGYTF.

Here the CDR3 reads CASSRAGTSYEQYF. As DNA, the CDR3 is TGCGCCAGCAGCAGGGCCGGGACCTCCTACGAGCAGTACTTC. This chain connects TRBV5-1 to TRBJ2-7; D is perhaps TRBD1 or TRBD2 (5 bases each). Germline CDR1 SGHRS, CDR2 YFSETQ. V dropped 4 bases and J dropped 0 bases, with 11 bases sitting between them. This CDR3 has 14 residues.

This chain connects TRBV5-1 to TRBJ2-7; D may be TRBD1 or TRBD2 (5 bases each). This CDR3 has 14 residues. CDR1 SGHRS and CDR2 YFSETQ come from the germline V gene. The germline V and J ends were trimmed by 1 base and 2 bases, with 10 bases remaining between them. The CDR3 protein is CASSLKWGPYEQYF. The CDR3 DNA follows: TGCGCCAGCAGCTTGAAATGGGGACCCTACGAGCAGTACTTC.

Only one count was recorded for this clone. The gene calls are TRBV7-9 and TRBJ1-4, with D unclear. The germline gives CDR1 SEHNR, CDR2 FQNEAQ (reference sequence). V lost 4 bases and J lost 8, with 20 bases in between. This CDR3 has 16 amino acids. Here the CDR3 reads CASSSALGAGPEKLFF. The CDR3 DNA follows: TGTGCCAGCAGCTCCGCCCTGGGAGCCGGACCGGAAAAACTGTTTTTT. Together with reference TRBV7-9 and TRBJ1-4, the CDR3 gives the full variable domain: DTGVSQNPRHKITKRGQNVTFRCDPISEHNRLYWYRQTLGQGPEFLTYFQNEAQLEKSRLLSDRFSAERPKGSFSTLEIQRTEQGDSAMYLCASSSALGAGPEKLFFGSGTQLSVL.

V usage is TRBV14 and J usage is TRBJ2-7; TRBD1 is a possible D gene (6 bases). This CDR3 comprises 12 residues. V lost 1 base, J lost 7 bases, and 8 bases lay in between. Germline V gene lookup returns CDR1 SGHDN and CDR2 FVKESK. This chain's CDR3 is CASSQGRGEQYF. The CDR3 DNA sequence: TGTGCCAGCAGCCAAGGCAGGGGTGAGCAGTACTTC.

This chain joins TRBV12-1 and TRBJ1-1; the D call in the table, TRBD1, was not verified against the DNA. TRBV12-1 is labeled a pseudogene. The CDR3 is 14 amino acids. The CDR3 nucleotides read TGTGCCAGCAGTTCTAACGGACAGGGAAAAGAAGCTTTCTTT. Translated, it gives CASSSNGQGKEAFF.

The sample holds a few counts of this clone. The rearrangement uses TRBV6-5 and TRBJ2-2, with 7 bases lining up with TRBD1. Trimming cost V 6 bases and J 3 bases; bases outside gene matches: 4. Germline CDR1 reads MNHEY; CDR2 reads SVGAGI. The CDR3 has 14 residues. In DNA, the CDR3 is TGTGCCAGCAGACAGGGGATAGACACCGGGGAGCTGTTTTTT. This gives the protein CASRQGIDTGELFF.

This clone was counted a single time. CDR3 region: CASSLVRNTEAFF. In nucleotides, the CDR3 is TGTGCCAGCAGTTTAGTCCGGAACACTGAAGCTTTCTTT. The rearrangement links TRBV27 to TRBJ1-1; D gene ambiguous. The CDR3 has 13 residues. CDR1 MNHEY and CDR2 SMNVEV come from the germline V gene (reference sequence). The V and J ends lost 2 bases and 1 base respectively, with 5 bases between them.

The J gene is TRBJ1-1, the V gene TRBV27; possible D gene TRBD1, 6 bases. The V end lost 5 bases, the J end lost 4 bases, and 29 bases lay between the germline ends. The CDR3 covers 19 residues. The V gene's germline CDR1 is MNHEY and CDR2 SMNVEV (reference sequence). The CDR3 region has the DNA TGTGCCAGCAGTCCCAAGGGTACGGGGGCCTCGAGGTTGATCACTGAAGCTTTCTTT. Amino acid sequence: CASSPKGTGASRLITEAFF.

V and J are TRBV18 and TRBJ1-4; perhaps TRBD1 as D (5 bases). Trimming took 10 bases from V and 7 from J, leaving 13 bases between them. The CDR3 has 12 amino acids. The germline V gene encodes CDR1 KGHSH and CDR2 LQKENI. The CDR3 region has the DNA TGTGCCACCGGGCAGGGTGGTGAAAAACTGTTTTTT. Protein sequence: CATGQGGEKLFF.

The chain has TRBV28 and TRBJ1-4; no clear D gene. The length of the CDR3 is 12 residues. From germline, CDR1 is MDHEN and CDR2 SYDVKM. The V end lost 5 bases, the J end lost 7 bases, and 8 bases lay between the germline ends. This chain's CDR3 is CASSPYLEKLFF. The CDR3 DNA is TGTGCCAGCAGTCCCTACCTTGAAAAACTGTTTTTT.